Below are 30 T cell receptor beta chains sequenced from a single sample in a study of blood T cell repertoires in COVID-19. Assay: immunoSEQ multiplex PCR; the TCRdb copy retains only in-frame clones and omits some. The data show approximately 500,000 clones, more than 75% seen once. Sequenced sample: PBMCs or T cells enriched from blood (not recorded which). The receptors were gathered from a woman aged 35 to 49 who had recovered from COVID-19.

The chain couples TRBV30 to TRBJ2-1, with TRBD2 identical over 7 bases. CDR3 length: 14 residues. With V trimmed by 6 bases and J by 4 bases, 9 bases remained unmatched. Germline V gives CDR1 GTSNPN, CDR2 SVGIG (reference sequence). CDR3 protein: CACNRLARYNEQFF. CDR3 nucleotide sequence: TGTGCCTGTAACCGACTAGCAAGGTACAATGAGCAGTTCTTC.

V usage is TRBV5-1 and J usage is TRBJ1-3, with TRBD1 matching 10 bases. With 4 bases clipped from V and 3 bases from J, the junction kept 13 bases outside the gene matches. This CDR3 region has 18 residues. Germline loops: CDR1 SGHRS, CDR2 YFSETQ. This chain's CDR3 is CASSLAVVGQGIGNTIYF. The CDR3 nucleotides read TGCGCCAGCAGCCTCGCCGTGGTGGGACAGGGGATTGGAAACACCATATATTTT. Full variable domain (outside the CDR3, taken from reference TRBV5-1 and TRBJ1-3): KAGVTQTPRYLIKTRGQQVTLSCSPISGHRSVSWYQQTPGQGLQFLFEYFSETQRNKGNFPGRFSGRQFSNSRSEMNVSTLELGDSALYLCASSLAVVGQGIGNTIYFGEGSWLTVV.

This sequence joins TRBV24-1 and TRBJ1-1; D unresolved. This CDR3 has 13 residues. Trimming shortened V by 2 bases and J by 11 bases, and 14 bases separated the two germline ends. Germline CDR1 and CDR2: KGHDR and SFDVKD. The chain's CDR3 is CATSDWARREAFF. CDR3 coding DNA: TGTGCCACCAGTGATTGGGCCCGCCGCGAGGCTTTCTTT.

The V and J genes are TRBV29-1 and TRBJ2-1; TRBD2 aligns across 11 bases. The germline CDR1 and CDR2 sequences are SQVTM and ANQGSEA. J gave up 0 bases and V 4 bases, and 5 bases lay outside the gene matches. This CDR3 spans 16 amino acids. The CDR3 region has the DNA TGCAGCGTTGTTGGGGGACTAGCGGACTCCTACAATGAGCAGTTCTTC. Translated, it gives CSVVGGLADSYNEQFF.

The V gene is TRBV19, the J gene TRBJ2-7; possible D gene TRBD2, 6 bases. Trimming removed 5 bases from V and 2 bases from J, with 16 bases in between. CDR3 length equals 15 residues. The germline V gene has CDR1 LNHDA and CDR2 SQIVND (reference sequence). This CDR3 reads CASSPGSGGTYEQYF. CDR3 nucleotide sequence: TGTGCCAGTAGTCCGGGAAGCGGCGGGACCTACGAGCAGTACTTC.

V usage is TRBV7-9 and J usage is TRBJ1-1, with a tentative D call TRBD1 (6 bases). Trimming pared 1 base from V and 6 bases from J, leaving 21 bases between. Germline values: CDR1 SEHNR, CDR2 FQNEAQ (reference sequence). CDR3 length: 17 amino acids. The CDR3 loop is CASSLGRGAGSFPEAFF. The CDR3 region has the DNA TGTGCCAGCAGCTTAGGTCGGGGGGCAGGATCTTTCCCTGAAGCTTTCTTT.

The chain has TRBV7-2 and TRBJ2-7; 9 bases fit TRBD2. The CDR3 has 15 amino acids. The germline CDR1 and CDR2 sequences are SGHTA and FQGNSA. The junction had 10 bases not matched to a gene; V was cut back by 5 bases and J by 5 bases. The CDR3 sequence: CASSIRTRTSDEQYF. The CDR3 DNA is TGTGCCAGCAGCATAAGGACCAGGACTAGCGACGAGCAGTACTTC.

This chain uses TRBV3-1 (or the pseudogene TRBV3-2) with TRBJ2-5; D is ambiguous. Trimming left V 4 bases short and J 0 bases short, with 12 bases between. The germline CDR1 and CDR2 sequences are LGHDT and YNNKEL (reference sequence). The CDR3 loop spans 15 amino acids. CDR3 residues: CASSRTIEYQETQYF. The CDR3 DNA follows: TGTGCCAGCAGCCGCACGATCGAGTACCAAGAGACCCAGTACTTC.

The chain joins TRBV7-2 to TRBJ2-6, with TRBD2 matching over 7 bases. The V segment lost 2 bases and the J segment 2 bases; nucleotides outside the gene matches: 0. Germline assignment: CDR1 SGHTA and CDR2 FQGNSA. The CDR3 has 15 residues. CDR3 DNA: TGTGCCAGCAGCTTAAGCGGGGCTGGGGCCAACGTCCTGACTTTC. Protein product: CASSLSGAGANVLTF. Drawing the rest from reference TRBV7-2 and TRBJ2-6, the complete variable domain is GAGVSQSPSNKVTEKGKDVELRCDPISGHTALYWYRQSLGQGLEFLIYFQGNSAPDKSGLPSDRFSAERTGGSVSTLTIQRTQQEDSAVYLCASSLSGAGANVLTFGAGSRLTVL.

The chain recombines TRBV10-3 with TRBJ1-1; 9 bases map to TRBD1. Germline V gene data show CDR1 as ENHRY and CDR2 as SYGVKD. V lost 5 bases, J lost 10 bases, and 8 bases stayed unmatched. The CDR3 sequence is 13 residues long. This CDR3 is CAISIDRGSLAFF. The DNA of the CDR3 is TGTGCCATCAGTATCGACAGGGGGTCGCTAGCTTTCTTT.

This clone was seen more than once but under ten times. The chain uses TRBV29-1 and TRBJ2-7; 8 nucleotides align to TRBD2. Germline V gene lookup returns CDR1 SQVTM and CDR2 ANQGSEA. The junction had 6 bases not matched to a gene; V was cut back by 6 bases and J by 2 bases. This CDR3 spans 13 amino acids. CDR3 region: CSVEIAGTYEQYF. CDR3 DNA sequence: TGCAGCGTGGAGATAGCGGGAACCTACGAGCAGTACTTC.

The rearrangement links TRBV29-1 to TRBJ1-1; TRBD1 matches 8 bases. CDR1 and CDR2 from the germline V gene are SQVTM and ANQGSEA. The CDR3 covers 14 residues. The V and J ends lost 4 bases and 3 bases, in that order; junction bases with no gene match: 7. CDR3 region: CSVVPGQVDTEAFF. The CDR3 DNA sequence: TGCAGCGTTGTCCCGGGACAGGTTGACACTGAAGCTTTCTTT.

V gene TRBV4-2 combines with J gene TRBJ1-5; weak D call: TRBD1 (5 bases). Trimming took 4 bases from V and 0 from J, leaving 10 bases between them. CDR1 is LGHNA and CDR2 is YNFKEQ in the germline V gene. This CDR3 spans 15 amino acids. The DNA of the CDR3 is TGTGCCAGCAGCCTAACAGGTTATAGCAATCAGCCCCAGCATTTT. It translates to CASSLTGYSNQPQHF.

This clone came up once. The J gene is TRBJ1-1, the V gene TRBV11-2; maybe TRBD1 (5 bases). V was cut by 1 base and J by 5 bases, with 14 bases left in between. The CDR3 loop spans 15 amino acids. CDR1 SGHAT and CDR2 FQNNGV come from the germline V gene. CDR3 protein: CASSLGRWGGTEAFF. Here the CDR3 DNA reads TGTGCCAGCAGCTTAGGTCGATGGGGGGGGACTGAAGCTTTCTTT.

The chain uses TRBV6-4 and TRBJ1-5; no clear D gene. The CDR3 covers 15 residues. Germline CDR1 and CDR2: MRHNA and SNTAGT. Trimming removed 3 bases from V and 4 bases from J, with 13 bases in between. CDR3 bases: TGTGCCAGCAGTGAGGGAGGAGGCGGGAATCAGCCCCAGCATTTT. As protein: CASSEGGGGNQPQHF.

This chain links TRBV24-1 with TRBJ2-3; 10 bases match TRBD1. CDR1 and CDR2 from the germline V gene are KGHDR and SFDVKD. The junction had 10 bases not matched to a gene; V was cut back by 10 bases and J by 7 bases. The CDR3 is made up of 14 amino acids. In DNA form, the CDR3 reads TGTGCCACTAGCTTGACAGGGGGCCTAAATACGCAGTATTTT. It yields the protein CATSLTGGLNTQYF.

This chain connects TRBV7-2 to TRBJ1-2; TRBD1 agrees at 9 bases. The V gene end was trimmed by 5 bases and the J gene end by 4 bases; junction bases not matched to a gene: 8. CDR1 is SGHTA, CDR2 FQGNSA, per germline. The length of the CDR3 is 15 residues. DNA for the CDR3: TGTGCCAGCAGCCCCCACATGGGACAGGGCTATGGCTACACCTTC. Translating gives CASSPHMGQGYGYTF.

This chain uses TRBV18 with TRBJ1-2, with D unclear. Germline CDR1 is KGHSH and CDR2 is LQKENI. The CDR3 sequence is 15 residues long. V lost 5 bases, J lost 5 bases, and 18 bases lay in between. CDR3 bases: TGTGCCAGCTCATCCGGGTCTTTACTAGGATATGGCTACACCTTC. Translating gives CASSSGSLLGYGYTF. Full variable domain (remainder filled in from reference TRBV18 and TRBJ1-2): NAGVMQNPRHLVRRRGQEARLRCSPMKGHSHVYWYRQLPEEGLKFMVYLQKENIIDESGMPKERFSAEFPKEGPSILRIQQVVRGDSAAYFCASSSGSLLGYGYTFGSGTRLTVV.

In its sample, this clone was seen once. The chain combines TRBV10-3 with TRBJ1-1; 7 positions agree with TRBD1. This CDR3 is 13 amino acids long. Trimming cost V 6 bases and J 7 bases; bases outside gene matches: 8. The germline V gene encodes CDR1 ENHRY and CDR2 SYGVKD. CDR3 in DNA: TGTGCCATCAGATCTGGTGACAGGGTTGAAGCTTTCTTT. Protein: CAIRSGDRVEAFF.

V gene TRBV5-4 combines with J gene TRBJ2-7, with TRBD2 matching 14 bases. The ends lost 4 bases at V and 2 bases at J; junction bases unmatched: 11. This CDR3 region has 18 residues. Germline CDR1 SGHNT, CDR2 YYREEE (reference sequence). The CDR3: CASSVGTSGSRGPYEQYF. CDR3 sequence (DNA): TGTGCCAGCAGCGTAGGGACTAGCGGGAGCCGCGGTCCCTACGAGCAGTACTTC.

This rearrangement joins TRBV3-1 (or the pseudogene TRBV3-2) to TRBJ2-3; 10 bases are shared with TRBD2. The CDR3 is 16 amino acids. Germline assignment: CDR1 LGHDT and CDR2 YNNKEL (reference sequence). The V gene end was trimmed by 1 base and the J gene end by 4 bases; junction bases not matched to a gene: 5. The CDR3 nucleotides read TGTGCCAGCAGCCAAGGTGGAGCGGGAGGGGCAGATACGCAGTATTTT. Translating it yields CASSQGGAGGADTQYF.

The rearrangement joins TRBV27 to TRBJ1-4; D is unclear. Deletions cut 5 bases from V and 7 bases from J, with 17 bases between. This CDR3 comprises 15 residues. CDR1 and CDR2 from the germline V gene are MNHEY and SMNVEV (reference sequence). The CDR3 loop is CASSLGPTRGEKLFF. Written as DNA, the CDR3 is TGTGCCAGCAGTCTCGGACCCACCCGGGGTGAAAAACTGTTTTTT.

The genes are TRBV6-5 and TRBJ2-3, with 8 bases lining up with TRBD1. The germline V gene encodes CDR1 MNHEY and CDR2 SVGAGI. Trimming removed 6 bases from V and 4 bases from J; junction bases left unmatched: 3. The CDR3 runs 13 residues. The chain's CDR3 is CASRTGEADTQYF. The CDR3 nucleotides read TGTGCCAGCAGGACAGGGGAGGCAGATACGCAGTATTTT.

The rearrangement uses TRBV4-3 and TRBJ2-7, with D possibly TRBD2 on 5 matching bases. CDR1 is LGHNA, CDR2 YSLEER, per germline. V was cut by 4 bases and J by 0 bases, with 10 bases left in between. The CDR3 consists of 14 residues. The CDR3: CASSLSAFSYEQYF. Here the CDR3 DNA reads TGCGCCAGCAGCCTTAGCGCCTTCTCCTACGAGCAGTACTTC.

The chain carries TRBV5-5 and TRBJ2-3; TRBD1 agrees at 9 bases. CDR3 length equals 15 residues. Unmatched junction bases numbered 5, after V lost 0 bases and J lost 6 bases. The germline gives CDR1 SGHKS, CDR2 YYEKEE (reference sequence). The CDR3 DNA reads TGTGCCAGCAGCTTGGGGGACAGGGTGGGTGATACGCAGTATTTT. Amino acids: CASSLGDRVGDTQYF.

The CDR3 is CASRKGLTGETQYF. Written as DNA, the CDR3 is TGTGCCAGCAGGAAGGGTCTCACGGGGGAGACCCAGTACTTC. The chain recombines TRBV27 with TRBJ2-5; D possibly corresponds to TRBD2 (5 bases). Germline V gene data show CDR1 as MNHEY and CDR2 as SMNVEV (reference sequence). The V end was cut by 6 bases, the J end by 5 bases, with 16 bases between. The CDR3 consists of 14 residues.

The J gene is TRBJ1-1, the V gene TRBV27; D is unclear. The CDR3 runs 15 residues. V dropped 6 bases and J dropped 0 bases, with 14 bases sitting between them. Germline V CDR1 and CDR2: MNHEY, SMNVEV (reference sequence). CDR3 in amino acids: CASRAEVAVNTEAFF. The CDR3 DNA sequence: TGTGCCAGCAGAGCTGAGGTGGCAGTGAACACTGAAGCTTTCTTT.

The V gene is TRBV5-1, the J gene TRBJ1-4, with 8 bases aligning to TRBD1. The J segment lost 8 bases and the V segment lost 0 bases, leaving 9 bases of the junction unmatched. This CDR3 is built from 16 residues. Germline V gives CDR1 SGHRS, CDR2 YFSETQ. CDR3 nucleotides: TGCGCCAGCAGCTTGGGACAGGGGACTCCGGGGGAAAAACTGTTTTTT. Translation gives CASSLGQGTPGEKLFF.

The chain employs TRBV11-3 and TRBJ2-5, with 7 bases aligning to TRBD1. V dropped 5 bases and J dropped 4; count of bases not matched to a gene: 10. CDR1 and CDR2 (germline): SGHNT, YENEEA. The CDR3 extends over 15 amino acids. This CDR3 reads CASSRIGQALETQYF. CDR3 DNA: TGTGCCAGCAGCCGAATCGGACAGGCCCTAGAGACCCAGTACTTC.

This clone was seen only a few times. The chain joins TRBV5-6 to TRBJ1-5; TRBD1 aligns across 9 bases. Germline assignment: CDR1 SGHDT and CDR2 YYEEEE. Germline trimming cut 5 bases from V and 4 bases from J; bases unmatched to any gene: 1. The CDR3 totals 13 residues. The CDR3 loop reads CASSGQGNQPQHF. CDR3 nucleotide sequence: TGTGCCAGCAGTGGACAGGGGAATCAGCCCCAGCATTTT.